These 19 T cell receptor beta chains were sequenced from one sample in a study of blood T cells in healthy people across ages (dated by TCRdb to 2015 to 2017). To prepare the library, 5' RACE was applied. Sequencing relied on an Illumina HiSeq 2500. A second 7 to 11 cycle PCR used a sample-barcoded 5' primer and a J-beta primer mix. In-frame beta chains were kept once TCRdb had trimmed the public reads at Q25 with fastp and called clones with MiXCR. Merged by CDR3 protein, the rows form single entries marked with the most common genes and DNA. This sample holds 850,000 to 1,000,000 distinct CDR3 sequences; about 48% were observed only once. The top ten clonotypes cover about an eighth of the sample. The sequenced sample consisted of blood. The receptors stem from a man aged 25 to 40 in good health.

This clonotype was observed many times. This rearrangement joins TRBV6-5 to TRBJ2-7; 9 bases are shared with TRBD1. In germline, CDR1 is MNHEY, CDR2 SVGAGI. This CDR3 comprises 13 residues. V shed 7 bases and J 3 bases; nucleotides not matched to a gene: 4. In nucleotides, the CDR3 is TGTGCCAGCACATCGGACAGGGGCTACGAGCAGTACTTC. It is translated as CASTSDRGYEQYF.

The chain joins TRBV13 to TRBJ2-5; D may be TRBD2 (6 bases). CDR3 length: 14 residues. V dropped 5 bases and J dropped 0 bases, with 10 bases sitting between them. Germline V gene data show CDR1 as PRHDT and CDR2 as FYEKMQ (reference sequence). In DNA form, the CDR3 reads TGTGCCAGCAGCCGGGAGAAGTACCAAGAGACCCAGTACTTC. Its protein is CASSREKYQETQYF.

The V call is TRBV10-3, the J call TRBJ1-6; D is uncertain. Germline loops: CDR1 ENHRY, CDR2 SYGVKD. The CDR3 contains 14 residues. Between the trimmed V and J ends, which lost 9 bases and 3 bases, there was a span of 12 bases. The CDR3: CAIRPGDYNSPLHF. Written as DNA, the CDR3 is TGTGCCATTCGGCCCGGAGACTATAATTCACCCCTCCACTTT.

This clonotype has more than one count but fewer than ten. The chain recombines TRBV6-5 with TRBJ1-5, with D uncertain. Per the germline V gene, CDR1 is MNHEY and CDR2 is SVGAGI. Trimming left V 6 bases short and J 0 bases short, with 6 bases between. This CDR3 spans 13 amino acids. The CDR3 here is CASRENSNQPQHF. The CDR3 DNA follows: TGTGCCAGCAGGGAAAATAGCAATCAGCCCCAGCATTTT.

CDR3 in amino acids: CASRTSGGAYEQYF. CDR3 nucleotide sequence: TGTGCCAGCAGAACTAGCGGGGGGGCCTACGAGCAGTACTTC. V is TRBV6-1 and J is TRBJ2-7; 13 nucleotides align to TRBD2. The CDR3 is 14 residues long. J gave up 2 bases and V 6 bases, and 1 base lay outside the gene matches. Per germline, CDR1 MNHNS and CDR2 SASEGT.

This chain connects TRBV29-1 to TRBJ2-7; D not resolved. Germline assignment: CDR1 SQVTM and CDR2 ANQGSEA. The CDR3 has 13 residues. Deletions cut 7 bases from V and 2 bases from J, with 15 bases between. The CDR3 loop reads CSAEAGNPYEQYF. Here the CDR3 DNA reads TGCAGCGCCGAGGCCGGAAATCCCTACGAGCAGTACTTC.

The genes are TRBV2 and TRBJ1-2; D gene uncertain. CDR1 and CDR2 (germline): SNHLY, FYNNEI. Trimming removed 6 bases from V and 0 bases from J, with 11 bases in between. The CDR3 runs to 14 residues. The CDR3 sequence: CASSRMYANYGYTF. The CDR3 DNA reads TGTGCCAGCAGCAGGATGTATGCTAACTATGGCTACACCTTC.

This chain joins TRBV20-1 and TRBJ1-5; 7 bases map to TRBD1. The CDR3 runs to 15 residues. Losses at the gene ends were 3 bases for V and 0 bases for J; bases not matched to a gene: 5. The germline CDR1 and CDR2 sequences are DFQATT and SNEGSKA (reference sequence). CDR3 amino acids: CSARGGTDSNQPQHF. The CDR3 region has the DNA TGCAGTGCTAGGGGGGGGACAGATAGCAATCAGCCCCAGCATTTT.

This clonotype was observed at least ten times. This chain joins TRBV10-3 and TRBJ2-7; D is perhaps TRBD1 (5 bases). CDR1 is ENHRY and CDR2 is SYGVKD in the germline V gene. CDR3 length: 14 amino acids. Trimming removed 3 bases from V and 0 bases from J, with 9 bases in between. This CDR3 reads CAISDTDTSYEQYF. CDR3 bases: TGTGCCATCAGTGATACGGACACCTCCTACGAGCAGTACTTC.

This clonotype showed up just a few times. The chain is built from TRBV6-1 and TRBJ2-1; D tentatively fits TRBD1 or TRBD2 (5 bases each). The CDR3 sequence is 12 residues long. Trimming pared 8 bases from V and 7 bases from J, leaving 12 bases between. Germline assignment: CDR1 MNHNS and CDR2 SASEGT. CDR3 bases: TGTGCCAGCGGGGGAGAGCGGAATGAGCAGTTCTTC. Amino acid sequence: CASGGERNEQFF.

This clonotype was picked up many times. This sequence joins TRBV12-3 or TRBV12-4 and TRBJ2-2; D gene ambiguous. Trimming removed 1 base at V and 6 bases at J, with 3 bases between. The CDR3 has 12 amino acids. Here the CDR3 reads CASSLGAGELFF. As DNA, the CDR3 is TGTGCCAGCAGTTTAGGGGCCGGGGAGCTGTTTTTT.

This clonotype occurred a few times. This chain links TRBV20-1 with TRBJ1-4, with D possibly matching TRBD1 (6 bases). The CDR3 contains 16 residues. In germline, CDR1 is DFQATT, CDR2 SNEGSKA (reference sequence). Trimming removed 4 bases from V and 0 bases from J, with 15 bases in between. This chain's CDR3 is CSAMTGQRTTNEKLFF. DNA for the CDR3: TGCAGTGCTATGACAGGTCAAAGAACAACTAATGAAAAACTGTTTTTT.

This clonotype has at least ten counts. The V and J genes are TRBV20-1 and TRBJ2-5; 10 nucleotides match TRBD2. J was trimmed by 4 bases and V by 3 bases; bases with no gene match: 5. Germline CDR1 and CDR2: DFQATT and SNEGSKA (reference sequence). The CDR3 extends over 14 amino acids. The CDR3 loop is CSARRAGGLETQYF. Written as DNA, the CDR3 is TGCAGTGCTAGGAGAGCGGGGGGGCTAGAGACCCAGTACTTC.

This chain joins TRBV30 and TRBJ1-2, with D maybe TRBD1 (6 bases). Germline V lookup: CDR1 GTSNPN, CDR2 SVGIG (reference sequence). Trimming took off 1 base at V and 4 bases at J, with 16 bases between the two ends. CDR3 length equals 15 residues. CDR3 DNA: TGTGCCTGGAGTGGGGGGGCAGGGGACCTCTATGGCTACACCTTC. Protein: CAWSGGAGDLYGYTF.

This clonotype was seen a handful of times. This chain links TRBV3-1 with TRBJ2-4, with D perhaps matching TRBD1 (6 bases). CDR1 and CDR2 (germline): LGHDT, YNNKEL (reference sequence). The V and J ends lost 3 bases and 3 bases respectively, with 21 bases between them. This CDR3 is 18 amino acids long. The CDR3 coding sequence is TGTGCCAGCAGCCATAGGACAGCTACTTACGGAGACAAAAACATTCAGTACTTC. Protein: CASSHRTATYGDKNIQYF.

This clonotype was seen only once. This chain joins TRBV27 and TRBJ2-3; 12 bases are a match to TRBD1. The junction had 7 bases not matched to a gene; V was cut back by 5 bases and J by 4 bases. The CDR3 length is 16 residues. Germline V gene data show CDR1 as MNHEY and CDR2 as SMNVEV (reference sequence). CDR3 in amino acids: CASSPPGQGAADTQYF. In DNA, the CDR3 is TGTGCCAGCAGTCCCCCGGGACAGGGGGCTGCAGATACGCAGTATTTT.

The chain employs TRBV2 and TRBJ2-3; D unclear. The CDR3 runs to 12 residues. The V gene lost 6 bases and the J gene lost 2 bases, with 6 bases spanning the gap. Germline CDR1 is SNHLY and CDR2 is FYNNEI. CDR3 DNA: TGTGCCAGCAGAGCAGACACAGATACGCAGTATTTT. Protein sequence: CASRADTDTQYF.

This clonotype has more than one count but fewer than ten. The genes are TRBV6-5 and TRBJ2-7; TRBD1 is a possible D gene (5 bases). CDR1 MNHEY and CDR2 SVGAGI come from the germline V gene. The CDR3 spans 14 residues. Trimming took off 8 bases at V and 3 bases at J, with 17 bases between the two ends. CDR3 in amino acids: CASRDSQKFYEQYF. In DNA form, the CDR3 reads TGTGCCAGCCGAGACAGCCAAAAATTCTACGAGCAGTACTTC.

Remarks on this clonotype: This could be a read error, since a much larger clone is one nucleotide away. The gene calls are TRBV5-4 and TRBJ2-7; a weak D match, TRBD2 (5 bases). The CDR3 runs 16 residues. Per germline, CDR1 SGHNT and CDR2 YYREEE (reference sequence). Trimming left V 4 bases short and J 0 bases short, with 17 bases between. The CDR3, as DNA: TGTGCCAGCAGCCTAGCCGGTGGGTCAAGCTCCTACGAGCAGTACTTC. As protein: CASSLAGGSSSYEQYF.